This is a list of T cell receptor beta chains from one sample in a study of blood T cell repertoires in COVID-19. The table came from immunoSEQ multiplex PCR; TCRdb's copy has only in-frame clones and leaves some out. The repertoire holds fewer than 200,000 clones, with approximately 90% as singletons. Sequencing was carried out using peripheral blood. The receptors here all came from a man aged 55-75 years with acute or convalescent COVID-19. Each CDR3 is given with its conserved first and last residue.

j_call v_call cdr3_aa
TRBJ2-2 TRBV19 CASTIGTGDTGELFF
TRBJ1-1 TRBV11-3 CASSLGAGEAFF
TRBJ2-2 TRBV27 CASIGPGIGELFF
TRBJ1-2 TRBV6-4 CATRLGDNYGYTF
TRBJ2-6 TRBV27 CASSFAGANVLTF
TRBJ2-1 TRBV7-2 CASSLRTSNEQFF
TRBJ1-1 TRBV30 CAWSLKLNTEAFF
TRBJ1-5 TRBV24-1 CATAQGVRDQPQHF
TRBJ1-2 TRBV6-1 CASSEGARVNYGYTF
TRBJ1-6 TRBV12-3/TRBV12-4 CASSGQGNSPLHF
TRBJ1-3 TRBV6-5 CASSYDIGSGNTIYF
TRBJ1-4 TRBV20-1 CSASDPTGAEKLFF
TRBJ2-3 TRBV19 CASRILNRGTDTQYF
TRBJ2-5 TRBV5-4 CASSPRGGAKETQYF
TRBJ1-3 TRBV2 CASSSDRGAGNTIYF
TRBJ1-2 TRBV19 CASSRNRGVGGYTF
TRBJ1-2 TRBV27 CASSFGQGASYGYTF
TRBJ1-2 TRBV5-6 CASSMEWTGLAGYTF
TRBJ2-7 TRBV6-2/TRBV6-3 CASSWPTYEQYF
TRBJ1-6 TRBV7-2 CASRPGQNNSPLHF
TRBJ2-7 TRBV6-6 CASSYSGSGGEQYF
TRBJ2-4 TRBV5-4 CASSLDRALPNIQYF
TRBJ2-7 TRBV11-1 CASSSQTSGGYEQYF
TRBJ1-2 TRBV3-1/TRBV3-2 CASSQDRGLGYGYTF
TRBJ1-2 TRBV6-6 CASSYGGTEGGGYTF
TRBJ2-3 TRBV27 CASSPRLAGGSDTQYF
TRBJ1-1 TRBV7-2 CASSPDLSQGRRNTEAFF
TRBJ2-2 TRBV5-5 CASSHTTQGPNTGELFF
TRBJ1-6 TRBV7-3 CASSLGQSDSPLHF
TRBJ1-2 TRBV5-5 CASSSRTGHGYTF
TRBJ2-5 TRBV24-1 CATSDAVQGAKTQYF
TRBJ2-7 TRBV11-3 CASSLALDRGDEQYF
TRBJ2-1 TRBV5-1 CASSLGPDRAYNEQFF
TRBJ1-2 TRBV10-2 CASSESRAQDYGYTF
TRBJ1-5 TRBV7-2 CASSSTDHNQPQHF
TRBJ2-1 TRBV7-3 CASSSQGGIAPHEQFF
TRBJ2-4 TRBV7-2 CASSLGQIAKNIQYF
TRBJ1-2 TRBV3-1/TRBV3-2 CASTTGPYGYTF
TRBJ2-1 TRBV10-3 CAIKDTAYPSYNEQFF
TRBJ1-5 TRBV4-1 CASSKPGEGGNQPQHF
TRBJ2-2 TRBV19 CASSLAGGGTGELFF
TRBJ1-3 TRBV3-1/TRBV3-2 CASSQDHGNTIYF
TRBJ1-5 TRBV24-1 CATSPGVNQPQHF
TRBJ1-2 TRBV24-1 CATSDTDRVVDYTF
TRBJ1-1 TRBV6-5 CASRGGPPEAFF